The rows below give T cell receptor beta chains drawn from one sample of a study of T cells in Graves' hyperthyroidism and ophthalmopathy. One entry per CDR3 protein, called by TCRdb with MiXCR from the multiplex PCR reads. The profile shows approximately 530,000 distinct CDR3 sequences, approximately 15% of them singletons. What was sequenced was blood. These receptors all stem from a woman aged 18-29 years with Graves' hyperthyroidism. CDR3s include the opening cysteine and the closing phenylalanine or tryptophan. The D gene is left open where the match is weak. Only part of the rows carry a size: once, few, many, or a class if the clone is expanded.

J gene | V gene | D gene | clone size | CDR3 DNA | CDR3 protein
TRBJ2-5 | TRBV12-3/TRBV12-4 | NA | many | TGTGCCAGCAGTGACAGGTCCCAGGGAGAGACCCAGTACTTC | CASSDRSQGETQYF
TRBJ1-4 | TRBV4-1 | NA | NA | TGCGCCAGCAGCCAAAAGGGGACTGGGGGAAAGAAACTGTTTTTT | CASSQKGTGGKKLFF
TRBJ2-7 | TRBV20-1 | NA | many | TGCAGTGCTAGAGATCGCGGGACAGCCGTAGAAGAGCAGTACTTC | CSARDRGTAVEEQYF
TRBJ2-5 | TRBV19 | TRBD2 | NA | TGTGCCAGTAGTGCGCGAGGACTAGCGGGGGGGCGGGAGACCCAGTACTTC | CASSARGLAGGRETQYF
TRBJ1-5 | TRBV12-3/TRBV12-4 | NA | many | TGTGCCAGCAGTTTACAGGGGCGACATCAGCCCCAGCATTTT | CASSLQGRHQPQHF
TRBJ2-7 | TRBV12-3/TRBV12-4 | NA | NA | TGTGCCAGCAGTAAAAGCGGTGCAGACTACGAGCAGTACTTC | CASSKSGADYEQYF
TRBJ2-1 | TRBV2 | NA | many | TGTGCCGCCCGGGACACTTACAATGAGCAGTTCTTC | CAARDTYNEQFF
TRBJ1-2 | TRBV20-1 | NA | NA | TGCAGTGCTGAGGCCGGGGCAGGGTATGGCTACACCTTC | CSAEAGAGYGYTF
TRBJ2-2 | TRBV20-1 | TRBD1 | NA | TGCAGTGCTCGGGACAGGGGGACGACCGGGGAGCTGCTTTTT | CSARDRGTTGELLF
TRBJ2-1 | TRBV5-1 | NA | few | TGCGCCAGCAGCTTGATACAGGGAGGGTTCGATGAGCAGTTCTTC | CASSLIQGGFDEQFF
TRBJ2-2 | TRBV15 | NA | NA | TGTGCCACCCGTGTGGGGGCGACGAGGACCGGGGAGCTGTTTTTT | CATRVGATRTGELFF
TRBJ1-1 | TRBV25-1 | NA | NA | TGTGCCAGCAGTCCGCAGGGTTATGACACTGAAGCTTTCTTT | CASSPQGYDTEAFF
TRBJ2-3 | TRBV5-1 | TRBD2 | few | TGCGCCAGCAGTCCCACTAGCGGAGCGTTCTCGGATACGCAGTATTTT | CASSPTSGAFSDTQYF
TRBJ2-2 | TRBV7-9 | NA | NA | TGTGCCAGCAGCTTTCGGCCGTACACCGGGGAGCTGTTTTTT | CASSFRPYTGELFF
TRBJ2-7 | TRBV20-1 | TRBD2 | few | TGCAGTGCTAGAGCGCCAACACCGGCGCTACTAGCGGGAGTCTACGAGCAGTACTTC | CSARAPTPALLAGVYEQYF
TRBJ2-1 | TRBV7-9 | TRBD1 | many | TGTGCCAGCAGCTCGGGACAGGGAAGCTCCTACAATGAGCAGTTCTTC | CASSSGQGSSYNEQFF
TRBJ1-2 | TRBV5-5 | TRBD1 | many | TGTGCCAGCAGCCTTCTCTCGGACAGGGGGCAAGTTGGCTACACCTTC | CASSLLSDRGQVGYTF
TRBJ2-5 | TRBV24-1 | NA | few | TGTGCCACCAGTGATTTGCGGAATAGCGGCCAAGAGACCCAGTACTTC | CATSDLRNSGQETQYF
TRBJ1-5 | TRBV12-3/TRBV12-4 | TRBD1 | many | TGTGCCAGCAGGGGGACAGGGGGCTTCAATCAGCCCCAGCATTTT | CASRGTGGFNQPQHF
TRBJ1-3 | TRBV7-9 | NA | NA | TGTGCCAGCAGTCCTAAGATGGAGTACTCTGGAAACACCATATATTTT | CASSPKMEYSGNTIYF
TRBJ2-1 | TRBV15 | TRBD2 | NA | TGTGCCACCAGCCTTTACAAGACTAGCGGGGCCTCCTACAATGAGCAGTTCTTC | CATSLYKTSGASYNEQFF
TRBJ1-3 | TRBV15 | NA | NA | TGTGCCACCAGCAGAGAAACACCGATCTCTGGAAACACCATATATTTT | CATSRETPISGNTIYF
TRBJ2-3 | TRBV11-2 | TRBD2 | many | TGTGCCAGCAGCTTGCGCGGGGGGCCGAGGACAGATACGCAGTATTTT | CASSLRGGPRTDTQYF
TRBJ1-6 | TRBV18 | NA | NA | TGTGCCAGCTCACCACAGAGGGTTGAAAATTCACCCCTCCACTTT | CASSPQRVENSPLHF
TRBJ1-5 | TRBV6-1 | NA | few | TGTGCCAGCAGACAAACAGGGTTGAGGCAGCCCCAGCATTTT | CASRQTGLRQPQHF
TRBJ1-4 | TRBV6-1 | NA | NA | TGTGCCAGCAGTACCCCGGGGGGGGGTGAAAAACTGTTTTTT | CASSTPGGGEKLFF
TRBJ1-5 | TRBV20-1 | TRBD1 | NA | TGCAGTGCTAACCCCGGGACAGGGGTATCCCAGCCCCAGCATTTT | CSANPGTGVSQPQHF
TRBJ1-5 | TRBV12-3/TRBV12-4 | NA | many | TGTGCCAGCAGTTCGGACGGTAGCAATCAGCCCCAGCATTTT | CASSSDGSNQPQHF
TRBJ2-2 | TRBV7-9 | TRBD1 | NA | TGTGCCAGCAGCCAAGGACAGGGGGCATCCGGGGAGCTGTTTTTT | CASSQGQGASGELFF
TRBJ1-3 | TRBV20-1 | TRBD1 | NA | TGCAGTGCTGGAGACAGGGGGAGGTCTGGAAACACCATATATTTT | CSAGDRGRSGNTIYF
TRBJ2-7 | TRBV7-6 | NA | few | TGTGCCAGCAGCTTAGAGGGTCTACGCGAGCAGTACTTC | CASSLEGLREQYF
TRBJ2-2 | TRBV7-9 | NA | few | TGTGCCAGCAGCTTAGGAGGGATAAACACCGGGGAGCTGTTTTTT | CASSLGGINTGELFF
TRBJ2-2 | TRBV20-1 | NA | many | TGCAGTGCTAGCCCGGTGGTACTAGCTAACACCGGGGAGCTGTTTTTT | CSASPVVLANTGELFF
TRBJ2-3 | TRBV28 | TRBD1 | many | TGTGCCAGCAGTCTTCTCGGGACAGGGGCTAAGGATACGCAGTATTTT | CASSLLGTGAKDTQYF
TRBJ2-1 | TRBV14 | TRBD2 | few | TGTGCCAGCAGCTTAGCGGGAGGGTACTGGATTTACAATGAGCAGTTCTTC | CASSLAGGYWIYNEQFF
TRBJ1-4 | TRBV9 | TRBD1 | NA | TGTGTCAGCAGCCTAGAAGGGACAGGGAATGAAAAACTGTTTTTT | CVSSLEGTGNEKLFF
TRBJ2-1 | TRBV3-1 | NA | many | TGTGCCAGCAGCCTTTCAGGACAGTACAATGAGCAGTTCTTC | CASSLSGQYNEQFF
TRBJ1-2 | TRBV5-5 | NA | NA | TGTGCCAGCAGCGCATCCTGGTCAGGGTTTCGGTATGGCTACACCTTC | CASSASWSGFRYGYTF
TRBJ2-1 | TRBV6-5 | TRBD2 | few | TGTGCCAGCAGTTACCGTCCTAGCGGGGGGAACAATGAGCAGTTCTTC | CASSYRPSGGNNEQFF
TRBJ1-2 | TRBV5-5 | NA | NA | TGTGCCAGCAGCTTGGCCCCCGGTGCAACTGGTGGCTACACCTTC | CASSLAPGATGGYTF
TRBJ2-5 | TRBV5-1 | NA | NA | TGCGCCAGCAGCTTGGAGGTAGACCCGAGGGAGACCCAGTACTTC | CASSLEVDPRETQYF
TRBJ1-1 | TRBV30 | NA | many | TGTGCCTGGAGTGTAAAGGGGAACACTGAAGCTTTCTTT | CAWSVKGNTEAFF
TRBJ2-2 | TRBV12-3/TRBV12-4 | NA | NA | TGTGCCAGCTTTTCTTTCGGTTCGAACACCGGGGAGCTGTTTTTT | CASFSFGSNTGELFF
TRBJ2-3 | TRBV7-2 | TRBD2 | many | TGTGCCAGCAGCTTTAGGACTAGCGGCACAGATACGCAGTATTTT | CASSFRTSGTDTQYF
TRBJ1-2 | TRBV5-1 | NA | NA | TGCGCCAGCAGCTTCGCGACCGACTATGGCTACACCTTC | CASSFATDYGYTF
TRBJ2-7 | TRBV7-9 | TRBD1 | NA | TGTGCCAGCAGCATCCTCGGGGGTTCGGGACAGGCAAACTACGAGCAGTACTTC | CASSILGGSGQANYEQYF
TRBJ2-3 | TRBV7-9 | NA | many | TGTGCCAGCACCCGCAAGGATTCTGTCACAGATACGCAGTATTTT | CASTRKDSVTDTQYF
TRBJ2-5 | TRBV4-2 | TRBD1 | NA | TGTGCCAGCAGCCAAGGGACAGGGACGTACCAAGAGACCCAGTACTTC | CASSQGTGTYQETQYF
TRBJ1-1 | TRBV5-1 | NA | many | TGCGCCAGCAGCTCGGGTTGGGGCACTGAAGCTTTCTTT | CASSSGWGTEAFF
TRBJ2-7 | TRBV20-1 | NA | many | TGCAGTGCTTCACAGGCAGGGCGGGTCTACGAGCAGTACTTC | CSASQAGRVYEQYF
TRBJ1-2 | TRBV30 | NA | NA | TGTGCCTGGAGTGTACGTTTATGGGATTCTAACTATGGCTACACCTTC | CAWSVRLWDSNYGYTF
TRBJ1-2 | TRBV20-1 | NA | NA | NA | CSAHKGSIYGCTF
TRBJ2-4 | TRBV7-9 | TRBD2 | NA | TGTGCCAGCAGATCCGGGACTAGCGGGGACATTCAGTACTTC | CASRSGTSGDIQYF
TRBJ2-1 | TRBV2 | NA | NA | TGTGCCAGCAGTGTGGCATCCGGGGGGCTGCTTAATGAGCAGTTCTTC | CASSVASGGLLNEQFF
TRBJ2-1 | TRBV5-1 | NA | NA | TGCGCCAGCAGCTTGGGACGCACTCGGGATCCTCAGTTCTTC | CASSLGRTRDPQFF
TRBJ1-2 | TRBV28 | NA | NA | TGTGCCAGCAGTTTGGTACAGGCCCATGGCTACACCTTC | CASSLVQAHGYTF
TRBJ2-7 | TRBV4-2 | NA | NA | TGTGCCAGCAGCCAAGATGACAGCGGCATCTACGAGCAGTACTTC | CASSQDDSGIYEQYF